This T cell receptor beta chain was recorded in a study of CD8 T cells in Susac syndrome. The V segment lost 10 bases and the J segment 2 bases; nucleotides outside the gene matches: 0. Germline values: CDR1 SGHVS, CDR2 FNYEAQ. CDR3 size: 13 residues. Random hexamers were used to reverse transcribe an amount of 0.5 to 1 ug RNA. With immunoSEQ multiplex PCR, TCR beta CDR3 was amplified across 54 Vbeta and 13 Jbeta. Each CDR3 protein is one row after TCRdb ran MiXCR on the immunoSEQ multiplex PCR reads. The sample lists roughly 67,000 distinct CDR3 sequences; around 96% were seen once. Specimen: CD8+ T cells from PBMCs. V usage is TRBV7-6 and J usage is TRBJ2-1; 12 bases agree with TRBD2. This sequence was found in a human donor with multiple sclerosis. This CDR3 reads CATSGRAYNEQFF. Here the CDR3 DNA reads TGTGCCACTAGCGGGAGGGCCTACAATGAGCAGTTCTTC.